This record looks at one T cell receptor (beta chain) sequence and its context. The data belong to a study of CD8 T cells in Susac syndrome. Random-hexamer reverse transcription was applied to roughly 0.5 to 1 ug RNA. From the immunoSEQ multiplex PCR reads, TCRdb called clonotypes with MiXCR, one entry per CDR3 protein. This table has 150,000 to 200,000 distinct CDR3 sequences, about 93% appearing once. In germline, CDR1 is MDHEN, CDR2 SYDVKM. V was shortened by 6 bases and J by 10 bases, with 21 bases between the two germline ends. CDR3 length: 14 amino acids. The T cells that were sequenced for TCR beta were CD8+ and CD4+ cells from blood.

The rearrangement joins TRBV28 to TRBJ2-5, with D possibly being TRBD1 (6 bases). Sequenced sample: CD4+ T cells from PBMCs. The sequence came from a human donor with multiple sclerosis. The CDR3: CASSLYGRQGGQYF. Here the CDR3 DNA reads TGTGCCAGCAGCCTCTACGGACGTCAAGGGGGCCAGTACTTC. Complete variable domain (other parts from reference TRBV28 and TRBJ2-5): DVKVTQSSRYLVKRTGEKVFLECVQDMDHENMFWYRQDPGLGLRLIYFSYDVKMKEKGDIPEGYSVSREKKERFSLILESASTNQTSMYLCASSLYGRQGGQYFGPGTRLLVL.